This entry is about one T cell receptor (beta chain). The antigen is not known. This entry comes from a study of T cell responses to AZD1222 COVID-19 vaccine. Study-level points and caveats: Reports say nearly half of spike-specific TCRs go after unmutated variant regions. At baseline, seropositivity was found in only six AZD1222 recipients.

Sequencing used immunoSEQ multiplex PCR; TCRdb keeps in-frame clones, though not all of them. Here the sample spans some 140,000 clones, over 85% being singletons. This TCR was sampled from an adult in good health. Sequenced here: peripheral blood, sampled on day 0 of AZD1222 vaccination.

CDR3 coding DNA: TGTGCCAGCAGTTTATCGGTCGGGGCGCGCTTGAACACCGGGGAGCTGTTTTTT. Its protein is CASSLSVGARLNTGELFF. The chain recombines TRBV28 with TRBJ2-2; D possibly matches TRBD1 or TRBD2 (5 bases each). The CDR3 loop spans 18 amino acids. V gave up 1 base and J gave up 1 base, with 16 bases separating them. Germline V gene data show CDR1 as MDHEN and CDR2 as SYDVKM.